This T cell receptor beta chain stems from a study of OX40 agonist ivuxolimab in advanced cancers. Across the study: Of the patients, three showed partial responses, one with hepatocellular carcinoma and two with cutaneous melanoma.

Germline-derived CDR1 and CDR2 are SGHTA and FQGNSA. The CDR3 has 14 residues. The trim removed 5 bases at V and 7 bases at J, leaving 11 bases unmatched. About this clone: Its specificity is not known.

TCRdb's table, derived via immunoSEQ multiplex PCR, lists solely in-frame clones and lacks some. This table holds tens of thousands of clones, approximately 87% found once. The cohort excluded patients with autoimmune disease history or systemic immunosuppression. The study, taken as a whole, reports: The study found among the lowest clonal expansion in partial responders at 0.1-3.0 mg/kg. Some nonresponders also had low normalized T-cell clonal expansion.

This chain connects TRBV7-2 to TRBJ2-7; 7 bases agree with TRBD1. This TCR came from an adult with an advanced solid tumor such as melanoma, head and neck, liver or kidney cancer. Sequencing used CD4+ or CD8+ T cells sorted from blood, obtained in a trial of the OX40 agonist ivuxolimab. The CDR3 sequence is CASSPRQGSLEQYF. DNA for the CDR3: TGTGCCAGCAGCCCCCGACAGGGTAGCTTGGAGCAGTACTTC.